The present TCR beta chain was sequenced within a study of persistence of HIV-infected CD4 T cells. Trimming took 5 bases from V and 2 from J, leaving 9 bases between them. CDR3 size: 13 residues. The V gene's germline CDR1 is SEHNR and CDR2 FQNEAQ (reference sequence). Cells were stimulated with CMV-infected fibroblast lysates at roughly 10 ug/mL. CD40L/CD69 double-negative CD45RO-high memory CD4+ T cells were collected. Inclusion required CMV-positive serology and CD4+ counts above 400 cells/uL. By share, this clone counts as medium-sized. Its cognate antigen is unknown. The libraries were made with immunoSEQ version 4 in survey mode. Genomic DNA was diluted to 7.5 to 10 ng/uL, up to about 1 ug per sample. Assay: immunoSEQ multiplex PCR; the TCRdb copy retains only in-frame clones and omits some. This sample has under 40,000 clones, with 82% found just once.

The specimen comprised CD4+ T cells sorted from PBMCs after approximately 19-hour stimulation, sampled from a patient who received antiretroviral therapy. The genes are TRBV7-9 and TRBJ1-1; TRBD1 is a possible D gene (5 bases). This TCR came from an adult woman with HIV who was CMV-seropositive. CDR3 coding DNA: TGTGCCAGCAGCCCGACAGTCAACACTGAAGCTTTCTTT. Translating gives CASSPTVNTEAFF.